The T cell receptor (beta chain) described here comes from a study of cytomegalovirus exposure and HLA in healthy donors. Overall study results and limits: Data from an earlier analysis indicated that most TCR beta V segments were productive either about 90% or about 30% of the time.

The PCR contained 60 Vbeta and 13 Jbeta primers. Some clones are missing from TCRdb's copy, which holds only in-frame ones; the method was immunoSEQ multiplex PCR. The ten most abundant clones cover approximately 2.1% of a sample with under 70,000 clones. The germline V and J ends were trimmed by 0 bases and 0 bases, with 6 bases remaining between them. The CDR3 totals 14 residues. CDR1 is SGHDT and CDR2 is YYEEEE in the germline V gene. A word on this clone: Its matching antigen is unknown.

These donors, healthy bone marrow donors, were studied. This TCR came from a woman aged 18 to 35 in good health and CMV-seronegative. The sequenced sample was PBMCs. The V and J genes are TRBV5-6 and TRBJ1-1; D is uncertain. The DNA for the CDR3 is TGTGCCAGCAGCTTGGTTACATTGAACACTGAAGCTTTCTTT. Translating gives CASSLVTLNTEAFF.